A selection of T cell receptor beta chains follows, all from one sample in a study of response to subunit inactivated influenza vaccine. A single record per CDR3 protein comes from TCRdb applying MiXCR to the RT-PCR reads. There are about 800,000 distinct CDR3 sequences in the sample; 21% occur only once, and roughly 10% lies in the top ten. The source was PBMCs from blood, collected more than 4 days after vaccination. These TCRs come from a man aged 50 to 60 who received an inactivated influenza vaccine. Each CDR3 is given with its conserved first and last residue. The D gene is left open where the match is weak. Clone size, where shown, is once, few, many, or a class for clones that have expanded.

clone size | J gene | D gene | V gene | CDR3 protein | CDR3 DNA
. | TRBJ2-1 | . | TRBV24-1 | CATSAGRNNPYNEQFF | TGTGCCACCAGTGCAGGCAGAAATAACCCCTACAATGAGCAGTTCTTC
few | TRBJ2-1 | . | TRBV12-3/TRBV12-4 | CASSFGPTRPYNEQFF | TGTGCCAGCAGTTTCGGCCCCACCCGGCCCTACAATGAGCAGTTCTTC
. | TRBJ1-5 | . | TRBV6-1 | CASSKETDSNQPQHF | TGTGCCAGCAGTAAAGAGACGGACAGCAATCAGCCCCAGCATTTT
few | TRBJ1-5 | . | TRBV21-1 | CARLNWLAQPQHF | TGTGCTCGGCTTAACTGGTTGGCCCAGCCCCAGCATTTT
few | TRBJ2-1 | TRBD2 | TRBV13 | CASSWGRLAGRNEQFF | TGTGCCAGCAGCTGGGGACGACTAGCGGGGCGGAATGAGCAGTTCTTC
. | TRBJ2-7 | TRBD1 | TRBV19 | CASSSTGGTYEQYF | TGTGCCAGTAGTTCGACAGGGGGCACCTACGAGCAGTACTTC
. | TRBJ2-1 | TRBD2 | TRBV30 | CAWSPSTSGRFNEQFF | TGTGCCTGGAGCCCCTCAACTAGCGGGAGGTTCAATGAGCAGTTCTTC
few | TRBJ2-7 | . | TRBV11-2 | CASSSLPRSSSYEQYF | TGTGCCAGCAGCTCCCTGCCTCGGAGTTCTAGCTACGAGCAGTACTTC
few | TRBJ2-3 | TRBD2 | TRBV5-1 | CASSLTSGKTDTQYF | TGCGCCAGCAGCTTGACTAGCGGGAAAACAGATACGCAGTATTTT
many | TRBJ2-7 | TRBD2 | TRBV29-1 | CSVGTSGRDYEQYF | TGCAGCGTTGGAACTAGCGGGAGAGACTACGAGCAGTACTTC
. | TRBJ2-2 | . | TRBV3-1 | CASSQVRQTGELFF | TGTGCCAGCAGCCAAGTTCGGCAAACCGGGGAGCTGTTTTTT
few | TRBJ2-1 | TRBD2 | TRBV25-1 | CASSGLVAGGLSYNEQFF | TGTGCCAGCAGTGGCCTGGTAGCGGGGGGCCTCTCCTACAATGAGCAGTTCTTC
few | TRBJ2-7 | . | TRBV12-3/TRBV12-4 | CASSTGGTLFSEQYF | TGTGCCAGCAGTACCGGAGGTACCCTCTTTAGCGAGCAGTACTTC
. | TRBJ1-4 | . | TRBV20-1 | CSARDVTGPGEKLFF | TGCAGTGCTAGAGATGTTACAGGGCCCGGAGAAAAACTGTTTTTT
. | TRBJ1-1 | . | TRBV29-1 | CSAGGGENTEAFF | TGCAGCGCCGGGGGAGGGGAAAACACTGAAGCTTTCTTT
. | TRBJ2-5 | . | TRBV5-1 | CASSLALQGETQYF | TGCGCCAGCAGCTTGGCCTTACAGGGAGAGACCCAGTACTTC
. | TRBJ2-2 | . | TRBV12-3/TRBV12-4 | CASSFRHRRGINTGELFF | TGTGCCAGCAGTTTCCGGCATCGAAGGGGGATCAACACCGGGGAGCTGTTTTTT
. | TRBJ2-3 | . | TRBV12-3/TRBV12-4 | CASSMGRITDTQYF | TGTGCCAGCAGCATGGGACGGATCACAGATACGCAGTATTTT
. | TRBJ2-3 | TRBD1 | TRBV10-3 | CAIKDPGQGTTDTQYF | TGTGCCATCAAGGACCCGGGACAGGGAACCACAGATACGCAGTATTTT
few | TRBJ2-7 | . | TRBV29-1 | CSVEDRAHEYEQYF | TGCAGCGTTGAAGACAGGGCCCACGAATACGAGCAGTACTTC
. | TRBJ1-6 | . | TRBV20-1 | CSARDSSTGSPLHF | TGCAGTGCTAGAGATTCGTCCACGGGGTCACCCCTCCACTTT
. | TRBJ2-3 | . | TRBV6-2/TRBV6-3 | CASSYSVEGLASTDTQYF | TGTGCCAGCAGTTACTCGGTCGAGGGGCTGGCTAGCACAGATACGCAGTATTTT
. | TRBJ2-5 | TRBD2 | TRBV6-1 | CASREAGGQETQYF | TGTGCCAGCAGGGAAGCGGGGGGGCAAGAGACCCAGTACTTC
few | TRBJ2-1 | TRBD2 | TRBV12-3/TRBV12-4 | CASMLSFGLAGGYYNEQFF | TGTGCCAGTATGCTAAGTTTTGGCCTAGCGGGGGGCTACTACAATGAGCAGTTCTTC
. | TRBJ2-2 | . | TRBV7-6 | CASSFKYRNTGELFF | TGTGCCAGCAGCTTCAAATACAGGAACACCGGGGAGCTGTTTTTT
many | TRBJ1-1 | . | TRBV12-3/TRBV12-4 | CASSQQGGNTEAFF | TGTGCCAGCAGCCAACAGGGAGGGAACACTGAAGCTTTCTTT
. | TRBJ1-2 | . | TRBV20-1 | CSARDPQGMRGYTF | TGCAGTGCTAGAGATCCCCAGGGGATGCGCGGCTACACCTTC
few | TRBJ2-7 | . | TRBV11-2 | CASSLGGLDSYEQYF | TGTGCCAGCAGCTTAGGGGGCCTGGACTCCTACGAGCAGTACTTC
many | TRBJ2-7 | TRBD1 | TRBV6-5 | CASSYSYGTGGDEQYF | TGTGCCAGCAGTTACTCGTATGGGACAGGGGGGGACGAGCAGTACTTC
many | TRBJ1-5 | . | TRBV6-2/TRBV6-3 | CASSSRPSQPQHF | TGTGCCAGCAGTTCAAGACCTAGCCAGCCCCAGCATTTT
. | TRBJ2-3 | . | TRBV6-1 | CASSEAPLGSLTDTQYF | TGTGCCAGCAGTGAAGCGCCCTTAGGCTCCCTCACAGATACGCAGTATTTT
once | TRBJ2-2 | . | TRBV7-2 | CASSLERVGELFF | TGTGCCAGCAGCTTAGAACGGGTCGGGGAGCTGTTTTTT
. | TRBJ2-1 | TRBD2 | TRBV12-3/TRBV12-4 | CASTVSGGAIGEQFF | TGTGCCAGCACCGTTAGCGGGGGGGCTATCGGTGAGCAGTTCTTC
. | TRBJ2-5 | TRBD1 | TRBV5-1 | CASSIKQGAEETQYF | TGCGCCAGCAGCATCAAACAGGGGGCAGAAGAGACCCAGTACTTC
few | TRBJ2-7 | TRBD1 | TRBV9 | CASSVPTGPLNQLLFPRLKPRIF | TGTGCCAGCAGCGTACCGACAGGGCCCCTAAATCAATTACTCTTTCCGAGACTAAAACCACGGATCTTC
. | TRBJ2-1 | . | TRBV12-2 | CASRSNPTGPTYNEQFF | TGTGCAAGTCGCTCCAACCCTACCGGGCCGACCTACAATGAGCAGTTCTTC
few | TRBJ2-1 | TRBD2 | TRBV20-1 | CSASVRTSGRAWHNEQFF | TGCAGTGCTAGTGTGAGGACTAGCGGGAGGGCGTGGCACAATGAGCAGTTCTTC
. | TRBJ1-2 | . | TRBV5-1 | CASSLGQRNGYTF | TGCGCCAGCAGCTTGGGACAGAGGAATGGCTACACCTTC
. | TRBJ2-1 | . | TRBV3-1 | CASSRDSNNEQFF | TGTGCCAGCAGCCGGGACTCCAACAATGAGCAGTTCTTC
few | TRBJ2-7 | . | TRBV10-3 | CAISEAAGEREQYF | TGTGCCATCAGTGAGGCGGCTGGCGAGAGGGAGCAGTACTTC
few | TRBJ2-1 | TRBD2 | TRBV4-2 | CASSRTSGSYRSSYNEQFF | TGTGCCAGCAGCCGGACTAGCGGGAGCTACCGGAGCTCCTACAATGAGCAGTTCTTC
few | TRBJ2-3 | . | TRBV29-1 | CSVLLWGGLLPTDTQYF | TGCAGCGTTTTACTGTGGGGGGGCCTCCTTCCCACAGATACGCAGTATTTT
. | TRBJ2-7 | . | TRBV30 | CAWSVRRLPSSYEQYF | TGTGCCTGGAGTGTACGTCGACTTCCGAGCTCCTACGAGCAGTACTTC
. | TRBJ2-7 | . | TRBV25-1 | CASSWGDTYEQYF | TGTGCCAGCAGCTGGGGGGATACCTACGAGCAGTACTTC
. | TRBJ2-1 | TRBD2 | TRBV25-1 | CASSDNQRGAYNEQFF | TGTGCCAGCAGTGATAATCAGCGGGGGGCCTACAATGAGCAGTTCTTC
. | TRBJ2-2 | . | TRBV4-3 | CASSQARFPGVGTGELFF | TGCGCCAGCAGCCAGGCAAGATTTCCAGGGGTTGGGACCGGGGAGCTGTTTTTT
few | TRBJ2-2 | . | TRBV12-3/TRBV12-4 | CASSFRLQDRNTGELFF | TGTGCCAGCAGTTTTCGGTTGCAGGACCGGAACACCGGGGAGCTGTTTTTT
. | TRBJ2-1 | TRBD2 | TRBV6-1 | CASRGSGGLYNEQFF | TGTGCCAGCAGGGGTAGCGGGGGGCTCTACAATGAGCAGTTCTTC
. | TRBJ2-3 | TRBD1 | TRBV7-9 | CASSRDREADTQYF | TGTGCCAGCAGCCGGGACAGGGAGGCAGATACGCAGTATTTT
few | TRBJ1-1 | . | TRBV7-9 | CASSFSGSPEAFF | TGTGCCAGCAGCTTCTCTGGCAGTCCTGAAGCTTTCTTT
. | TRBJ2-6 | TRBD1 | TRBV5-1 | CASSSIPGQGGSGANVLTF | TGCGCCAGCAGCTCAATTCCGGGACAGGGGGGCTCTGGGGCCAACGTCCTGACTTTC
. | TRBJ2-7 | . | TRBV20-1 | CSAGVSTDYEQYF | TGCAGTGCCGGCGTTTCGACAGACTACGAGCAGTACTTC